The 2 T cell receptor beta chains given below trace back to one sample, sequenced in a study of control samples from healthy donors and cancer patients. Profiling relied on immunoSEQ multiplex PCR, and the TCRdb table lists in-frame clones only, not all of them. Of 150,000 to 180,000 clones in the sample, about 94% were seen once. Sequencing was carried out using blood. The receptors shown here come from a man aged 35-49 years in good health.

This chain joins TRBV12-3 or TRBV12-4 and TRBJ2-7, with D uncertain. CDR3 length: 11 residues. V lost 0 bases to trimming and J lost 8 bases, with 5 bases between them. This chain's CDR3 is CASSLAGQQYF. Here the CDR3 DNA reads TGTGCCAGCAGTTTAGCCGGGCAGCAGTACTTC.

The chain carries TRBV10-3 and TRBJ1-4; TRBD1 matches at 10 bases. This CDR3 has 18 residues. Germline lookup yields CDR1 ENHRY and CDR2 SYGVKD. J lost 6 bases, V lost 0 bases, and 10 bases had no gene match. The chain's CDR3 is CAISESRIMGQGYEKLFF. The CDR3, as DNA: TGTGCCATCAGTGAGTCCCGGATAATGGGACAGGGGTATGAAAAACTGTTTTTT.